This T cell receptor (beta chain) is drawn from a study of blood T cell repertoires in COVID-19. At the level of the study: Sources were T cells, B-cell-depleted T cells, or PBMCs; the material itself was cDNA or gDNA.

Germline V CDR1 and CDR2: SGHAT, FQNNGV. The CDR3 totals 14 residues. The germline V and J ends were trimmed by 5 bases and 0 bases, with 7 bases remaining between them. This table comes from immunoSEQ multiplex PCR, and its TCRdb copy is limited to in-frame clones, with some not included. Counted here are approximately 230,000 clones, 65% to 80% occurring once; the ten biggest clones make up approximately 4%. The origin of this receptor is a woman aged 40 to 50 with active or convalescent COVID-19. V gene TRBV11-2 combines with J gene TRBJ2-2; D remains ambiguous. Sample: peripheral blood. This CDR3 reads CASSPPSNTGELFF. In nucleotides, the CDR3 is TGTGCCAGCAGCCCCCCCTCGAACACCGGGGAGCTGTTTTTT. Based on the CDR3 plus reference TRBV11-2 and TRBJ2-2, the full variable domain is EAGVAQSPRYKIIEKRQSVAFWCNPISGHATLYWYQQILGQGPKLLIQFQNNGVVDDSQLPKDRFSAERLKGVDSTLKIQPAKLEDSAVYLCASSPPSNTGELFFGEGSRLTVL.